Each of the 14 T cell receptor beta chains below was sequenced from the same sample in a study of blood T cell repertoires in COVID-19 (dated by TCRdb to the early 2020s). Libraries were made using the immunoSEQ multiplex PCR assay. Drawn from immuneACCESS, this table holds only the in-frame rearrangements with V and J called that TCRdb kept. Clones are partly lost; checked studies trace under half to an unresolved V gene and leave the rest unexplained. The sample contains fewer than 250,000 clones, approximately 84% of them found a single time. In total, the top ten clones hold around 4.5% of the sample. Sequenced material: peripheral blood. Receptor source: a man in his fifties or sixties with acute or convalescent COVID-19.

This chain joins TRBV5-4 and TRBJ1-5, with TRBD1 matching over 9 bases. J lost 3 bases, V lost 2 bases, and 9 bases had no gene match. Germline assignment: CDR1 SGHNT and CDR2 YYREEE (reference sequence). The CDR3 has 17 amino acids. CDR3 in DNA: TGTGCCAGCAGCTTAGACCCGGGACAGGGAAACAATCAGCCCCAGCATTTT. Its protein is CASSLDPGQGNNQPQHF. The full variable domain, rest sourced from reference TRBV5-4 and TRBJ1-5, is ETGVTQSPTHLIKTRGQQVTLRCSSQSGHNTVSWYQQALGQGPQFIFQYYREEENGRGNFPPRFSGLQFPNYSSELNVNALELDDSALYLCASSLDPGQGNNQPQHFGDGTRLSIL.

This clone appeared once. The CDR3 spells CASSTGQGVGNYGYTF. Written as DNA, the CDR3 is TGTGCCAGTAGTACCGGACAGGGGGTAGGAAACTATGGCTACACCTTC. The chain joins TRBV19 to TRBJ1-2; 10 nucleotides line up with TRBD1. V lost 4 bases and J lost 2; bases outside the gene matches: 7. Germline values: CDR1 LNHDA, CDR2 SQIVND (reference sequence). The CDR3 runs to 16 residues.

The chain uses TRBV18 and TRBJ2-5, with TRBD2 matching over 10 bases. The ends lost 3 bases at V and 0 bases at J; junction bases unmatched: 4. The V gene's germline CDR1 is KGHSH and CDR2 LQKENI. The CDR3 consists of 16 residues. The CDR3 loop reads CASSPASGGDQETQYF. In DNA, the CDR3 is TGTGCCAGCTCACCTGCTAGCGGGGGAGACCAAGAGACCCAGTACTTC.

The chain links TRBV9 to TRBJ1-2; D gene ambiguous. Trimming left V 1 base short and J 8 bases short, with 18 bases between. Germline CDR1 reads SGDLS; CDR2 reads YYNGEE. The CDR3 totals 15 residues. The CDR3 nucleotides are TGTGCCAGCAGCGTATCTCCCGACCTCGGCGGGGGCTACACCTTC. It is translated as CASSVSPDLGGGYTF.

The sample holds a few counts of this clone. The chain recombines TRBV3-1 (or the pseudogene TRBV3-2) with TRBJ1-4; TRBD1 aligns across 7 bases. The CDR3 is made up of 15 amino acids. Trimming cost V 4 bases and J 5 bases; bases outside gene matches: 7. Per the germline V gene, CDR1 is LGHDT and CDR2 is YNNKEL (reference sequence). Here the CDR3 reads CASSPRDSQNEKLFF. CDR3 coding DNA: TGTGCCAGCAGCCCTAGGGACAGTCAAAATGAAAAACTGTTTTTT.

The genes are TRBV6-5 and TRBJ1-1; no reliable D call. V was clipped by 5 bases and J by 5 bases, with 9 bases between them. The CDR3 loop spans 12 amino acids. CDR1 and CDR2 (germline): MNHEY, SVGAGI. The CDR3 sequence: CASSPQMTEAFF. The CDR3 coding sequence is TGTGCCAGCAGTCCACAGATGACTGAAGCTTTCTTT.

The J gene is TRBJ1-4, the V gene TRBV7-9; TRBD1 matches at 8 bases. Germline V CDR1 and CDR2: SEHNR, FQNEAQ (reference sequence). The CDR3 extends over 16 amino acids. Germline trimming cut 5 bases from V and 1 base from J; bases unmatched to any gene: 6. Here the CDR3 DNA reads TGTGCCAGCAGCCCCCAGGGGACAGGAACTAATGAAAAACTGTTTTTT. Translation gives CASSPQGTGTNEKLFF.

The V and J genes are TRBV19 and TRBJ1-2, with D possibly being TRBD1 (5 bases). The CDR3 sequence is 15 residues long. CDR1 is LNHDA, CDR2 SQIVND, per germline (reference sequence). Trimming left V 5 bases short and J 5 bases short, with 18 bases between. Written as DNA, the CDR3 is TGTGCCAGTAGTCCCAGAGGGGAGGGGAGATATGGCTACACCTTC. Protein product: CASSPRGEGRYGYTF.

The V gene is TRBV6-1, the J gene TRBJ1-1; D might be TRBD1 (5 bases). The CDR3 has 17 amino acids. Germline lookup yields CDR1 MNHNS and CDR2 SASEGT. V lost 0 bases, J lost 7 bases, and 21 bases lay in between. In nucleotides, the CDR3 is TGTGCCAGCAGTGAAGCGGGGCACGCTATGGTAGTGAGTGAAGCTTTCTTT. Translated: CASSEAGHAMVVSEAFF.

This clone was counted only a few times. This chain connects TRBV18 to TRBJ2-1; 7 positions match TRBD1. CDR1 is KGHSH and CDR2 is LQKENI in the germline V gene. The CDR3 contains 14 residues. The ends lost 4 bases at V and 8 bases at J; junction bases unmatched: 8. Here the CDR3 reads CASSRRDSTYEQFF. CDR3 bases: TGTGCCAGCTCACGAAGGGACAGTACTTATGAGCAGTTCTTC.

This clone has a single count. V and J are TRBV5-4 and TRBJ2-6, with 10 bases fitting TRBD1. The CDR3 runs 18 residues. The germline CDR1 and CDR2 sequences are SGHNT and YYREEE (reference sequence). With V trimmed by 4 bases and J by 3 bases, 10 bases remained unmatched. Written as DNA, the CDR3 is TGTGCCAGCAGCGACTCCGGGACAGGGGTATTTGGGGCCAACGTCCTGACTTTC. Translating it yields CASSDSGTGVFGANVLTF.

This rearrangement joins TRBV2 to TRBJ1-5; TRBD1 agrees at 8 bases. The V gene's germline CDR1 is SNHLY and CDR2 FYNNEI. The CDR3 covers 14 residues. The V and J ends lost 5 bases and 6 bases, in that order; junction bases with no gene match: 6. The CDR3 bases are TGTGCCAGCAGTCCAGGGGGCTCGGGTCAGCCCCAGCATTTT. The encoded protein is CASSPGGSGQPQHF. Combining the CDR3 with reference TRBV2 and TRBJ1-5 gives the whole variable domain EPEVTQTPSHQVTQMGQEVILRCVPISNHLYFYWYRQILGQKVEFLVSFYNNEISEKSEIFDDQFSVERPDGSNFTLKIRSTKLEDSAMYFCASSPGGSGQPQHFGDGTRLSIL.

Only a few counts were recorded for this clone. This specimen includes other DNA sequences encoding the same CDR3. CDR3 loop: CASSLDQVETQYF. The CDR3 DNA reads as TGTGCCAGCAGCTTAGATCAGGTCGAGACCCAGTACTTC. This chain uses TRBV11-2 with TRBJ2-5; no clear D. Per the germline V gene, CDR1 is SGHAT and CDR2 is FQNNGV. Trimming removed 0 bases at V and 5 bases at J, with 7 bases between. This CDR3 is 13 amino acids long. The full variable domain, rest sourced from reference TRBV11-2 and TRBJ2-5, is EAGVAQSPRYKIIEKRQSVAFWCNPISGHATLYWYQQILGQGPKLLIQFQNNGVVDDSQLPKDRFSAERLKGVDSTLKIQPAKLEDSAVYLCASSLDQVETQYFGPGTRLLVL.

The J gene is TRBJ1-6, the V gene TRBV30; maybe TRBD1 (6 bases). Looked up from germline, CDR1 is GTSNPN and CDR2 is SVGIG (reference sequence). V was cut by 0 bases and J by 7 bases, with 13 bases left in between. The CDR3 extends over 15 amino acids. As DNA, the CDR3 is TGTGCCTGGAGTGTACGCGGCAGGGGCAATTCACCCCTCCACTTT. Protein product: CAWSVRGRGNSPLHF.